These 5 T cell receptor beta chains were all obtained from the same sample, sequenced in a study of cytomegalovirus exposure and HLA in healthy donors. The PCR contained 60 Vbeta and 13 Jbeta primers. The repertoire was sequenced with immunoSEQ multiplex PCR; TCRdb's copy has only in-frame clones and lacks some. The table records about 83,000 clones, approximately 75% of them present only once. Sequencing was carried out using PBMCs. Receptors were obtained from a man aged 55-75 years in good health and CMV-seronegative.

The chain recombines TRBV11-1 with TRBJ2-7; a weak D match, TRBD2 (6 bases). The CDR3 consists of 15 residues. The V end was cut by 5 bases, the J end by 3 bases, with 17 bases between. The germline V gene encodes CDR1 SGHAT and CDR2 FQDESV (reference sequence). CDR3 nucleotides: TGTGCCAGCAGCGAAACCGGACTACTACTCTACGAGCAGTACTTC. Its translation is CASSETGLLLYEQYF.

The rearrangement uses TRBV18 and TRBJ2-5; TRBD2 might be the D (6 bases). V was trimmed by 3 bases and J by 3 bases, leaving 11 bases between them. The CDR3 totals 14 residues. Germline V lookup: CDR1 KGHSH, CDR2 LQKENI. The CDR3 spells CASSPEGLEETQYF. The CDR3 DNA follows: TGTGCCAGCTCACCGGAGGGTTTGGAAGAGACCCAGTACTTC.

The rearrangement uses TRBV5-4 and TRBJ2-1, with 11 bases identical to TRBD2. The CDR3 is 15 amino acids. From germline, CDR1 is SGHNT and CDR2 YYREEE (reference sequence). With V trimmed by 2 bases and J by 5 bases, 3 bases remained unmatched. The CDR3 spells CASSFSGGAHNEQFF. In DNA, the CDR3 is TGTGCCAGCAGCTTTAGCGGGGGGGCCCACAATGAGCAGTTCTTC.

The V gene is TRBV4-2, the J gene TRBJ1-5, with D tentatively TRBD1 (5 bases). Germline loops: CDR1 LGHNA, CDR2 YNFKEQ. The CDR3 is made up of 16 amino acids. V dropped 0 bases and J dropped 6 bases, with 15 bases sitting between them. In DNA form, the CDR3 reads TGTGCCAGCAGCCAAGATCGGGGGAGGGAGGGTCAGCCCCAGCATTTT. This encodes CASSQDRGREGQPQHF.

V gene TRBV7-9 combines with J gene TRBJ1-4; perhaps TRBD1 as D (6 bases). CDR1 and CDR2 (germline): SEHNR, FQNEAQ (reference sequence). Trimming cost V 3 bases and J 7 bases, with 15 bases left between them. CDR3 length: 15 amino acids. The CDR3 nucleotides read TGTGCCAGCAGCTTTCTACAGGCAGGGGTTGAAAAACTGTTTTTT. Translation: CASSFLQAGVEKLFF.